The T cell receptor beta chain described here comes from a study of blood T cell repertoires in COVID-19. In Seattle, patients joined the study during active infection and were tracked longitudinally. This table comes from immunoSEQ multiplex PCR, and its TCRdb copy is limited to in-frame clones, with some not included. The sample consists of 95,000 to 120,000 clones, approximately 85% of them appearing once. This CDR3 comprises 14 residues. V was pared by 0 bases and J by 5 bases, with 10 bases between. In germline, CDR1 is LNHNV, CDR2 YYDKDF (reference sequence). Sequencing was done on a sample of peripheral blood. V and J are TRBV15 and TRBJ1-1, with D possibly being TRBD1 (6 bases). The source is a woman between 55 and 75 years old with COVID-19, enrolled during active disease. The CDR3 nucleotides are TGTGCCACCAGCAGAGATTATCAGGGGACTGAAGCTTTCTTT. This codes for CATSRDYQGTEAFF.